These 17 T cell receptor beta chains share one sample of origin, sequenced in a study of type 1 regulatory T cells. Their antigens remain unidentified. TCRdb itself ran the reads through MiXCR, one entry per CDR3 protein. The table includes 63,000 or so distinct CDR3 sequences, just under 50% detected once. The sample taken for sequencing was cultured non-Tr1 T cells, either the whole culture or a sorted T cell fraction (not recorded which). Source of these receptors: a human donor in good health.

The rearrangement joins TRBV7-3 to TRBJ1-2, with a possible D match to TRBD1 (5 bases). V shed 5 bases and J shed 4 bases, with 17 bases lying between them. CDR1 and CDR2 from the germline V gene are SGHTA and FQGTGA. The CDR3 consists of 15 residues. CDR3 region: CASSPGQGGPYGYTF. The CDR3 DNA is TGTGCCAGCAGCCCCGGGCAGGGAGGACCCTATGGCTACACCTTC.

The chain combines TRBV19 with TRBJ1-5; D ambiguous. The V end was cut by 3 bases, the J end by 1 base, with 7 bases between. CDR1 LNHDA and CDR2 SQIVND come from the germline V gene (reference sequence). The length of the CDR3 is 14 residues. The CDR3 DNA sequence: TGTGCCAGTAGTATGACGGTGAGCAATCAGCCCCAGCATTTT. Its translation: CASSMTVSNQPQHF.

The DNA for the CDR3 is TGTGCCAGCAGTGACCCCGGGACTGGAAACTATGGCTACACCTTC. Amino acids: CASSDPGTGNYGYTF. This rearrangement joins TRBV6-1 to TRBJ1-2; perhaps TRBD1 as D (5 bases). Between the trimmed V and J ends, which lost 3 bases and 2 bases, there was a span of 13 bases. In germline, CDR1 is MNHNS, CDR2 SASEGT. The CDR3 contains 15 residues.

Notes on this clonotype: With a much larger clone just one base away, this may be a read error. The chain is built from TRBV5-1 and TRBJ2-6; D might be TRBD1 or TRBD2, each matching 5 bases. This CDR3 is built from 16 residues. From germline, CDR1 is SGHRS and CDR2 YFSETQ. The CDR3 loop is CASSSAVFSGGNVLTF. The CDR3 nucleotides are TGCGCCAGCAGCTCCGCAGTGTTCTCTGGGGGCAACGTCCTGACTTTC.

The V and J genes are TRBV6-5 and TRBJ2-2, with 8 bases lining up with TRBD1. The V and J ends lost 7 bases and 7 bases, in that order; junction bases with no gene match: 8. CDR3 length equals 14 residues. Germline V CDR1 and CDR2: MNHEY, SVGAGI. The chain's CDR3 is CASTDRAGNGELFF. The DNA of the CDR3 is TGTGCCAGCACGGACAGGGCGGGGAACGGGGAGCTGTTTTTT.

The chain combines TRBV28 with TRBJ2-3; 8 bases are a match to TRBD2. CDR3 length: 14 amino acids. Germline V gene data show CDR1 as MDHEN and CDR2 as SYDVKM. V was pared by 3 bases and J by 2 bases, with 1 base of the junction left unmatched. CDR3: CASSFGGATDTQYF. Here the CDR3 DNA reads TGTGCCAGCAGTTTCGGGGGGGCCACAGATACGCAGTATTTT. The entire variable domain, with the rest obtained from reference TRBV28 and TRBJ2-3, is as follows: DVKVTQSSRYLVKRTGEKVFLECVQDMDHENMFWYRQDPGLGLRLIYFSYDVKMKEKGDIPEGYSVSREKKERFSLILESASTNQTSMYLCASSFGGATDTQYFGPGTRLTVL.

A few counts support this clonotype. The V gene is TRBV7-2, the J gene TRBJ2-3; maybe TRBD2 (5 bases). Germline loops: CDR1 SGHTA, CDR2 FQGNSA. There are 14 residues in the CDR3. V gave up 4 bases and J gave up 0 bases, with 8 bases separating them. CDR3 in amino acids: CASSSGDSTDTQYF. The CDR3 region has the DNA TGTGCCAGCAGCTCCGGGGATAGCACAGATACGCAGTATTTT.

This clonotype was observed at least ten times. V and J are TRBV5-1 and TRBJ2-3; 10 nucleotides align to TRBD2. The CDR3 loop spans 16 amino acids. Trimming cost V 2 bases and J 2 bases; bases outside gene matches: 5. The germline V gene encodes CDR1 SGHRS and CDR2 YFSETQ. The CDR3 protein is CASSLLAGGSTDTQYF. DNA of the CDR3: TGCGCCAGCAGCTTATTAGCGGGGGGCTCCACAGATACGCAGTATTTT. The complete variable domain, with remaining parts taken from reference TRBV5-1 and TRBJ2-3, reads KAGVTQTPRYLIKTRGQQVTLSCSPISGHRSVSWYQQTPGQGLQFLFEYFSETQRNKGNFPGRFSGRQFSNSRSEMNVSTLELGDSALYLCASSLLAGGSTDTQYFGPGTRLTVL.

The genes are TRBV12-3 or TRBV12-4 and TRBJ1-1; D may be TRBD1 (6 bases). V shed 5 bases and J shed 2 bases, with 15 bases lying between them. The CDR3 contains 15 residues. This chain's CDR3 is CASSPRGGTNTEAFF. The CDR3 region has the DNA TGTGCCAGCAGTCCCCGGGGAGGGACAAACACTGAAGCTTTCTTT.

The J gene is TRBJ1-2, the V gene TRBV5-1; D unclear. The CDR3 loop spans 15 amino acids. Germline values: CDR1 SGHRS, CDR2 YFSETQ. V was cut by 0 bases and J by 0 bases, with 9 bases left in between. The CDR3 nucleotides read TGCGCCAGCAGCTTGGGGAGCAGCACTAACTATGGCTACACCTTC. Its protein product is CASSLGSSTNYGYTF.

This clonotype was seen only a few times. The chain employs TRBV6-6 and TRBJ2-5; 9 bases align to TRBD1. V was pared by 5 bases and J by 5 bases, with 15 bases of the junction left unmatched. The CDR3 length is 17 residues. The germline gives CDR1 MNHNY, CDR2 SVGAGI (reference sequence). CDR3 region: CASSTGTGRFYGETQYF. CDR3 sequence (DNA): TGTGCCAGCAGTACCGGGACAGGGAGATTTTATGGGGAGACCCAGTACTTC.

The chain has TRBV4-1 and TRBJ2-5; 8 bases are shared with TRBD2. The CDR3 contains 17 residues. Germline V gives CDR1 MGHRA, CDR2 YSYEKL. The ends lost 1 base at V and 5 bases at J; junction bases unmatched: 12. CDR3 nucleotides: TGCGCCAGCAGCCAAGGTTCCGGGAGCGGGGGTTGGGAGACCCAGTACTTC. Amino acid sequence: CASSQGSGSGGWETQYF.

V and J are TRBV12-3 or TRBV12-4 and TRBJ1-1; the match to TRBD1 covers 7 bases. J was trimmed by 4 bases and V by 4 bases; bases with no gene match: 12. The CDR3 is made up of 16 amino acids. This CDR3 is CASSSLPGGTATEAFF. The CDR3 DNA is TGTGCCAGCAGTTCCCTCCCCGGTGGGACAGCCACTGAAGCTTTCTTT.

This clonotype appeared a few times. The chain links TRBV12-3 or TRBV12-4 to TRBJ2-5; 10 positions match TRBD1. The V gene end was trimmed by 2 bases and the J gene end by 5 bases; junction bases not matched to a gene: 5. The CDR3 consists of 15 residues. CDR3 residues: CASSLRQGAAETQYF. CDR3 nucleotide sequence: TGTGCCAGCAGTTTAAGACAGGGGGCAGCGGAGACCCAGTACTTC.

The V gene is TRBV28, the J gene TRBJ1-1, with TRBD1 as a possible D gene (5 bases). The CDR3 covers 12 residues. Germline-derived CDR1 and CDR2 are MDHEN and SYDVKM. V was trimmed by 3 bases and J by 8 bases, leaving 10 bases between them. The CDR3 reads CASSLIGAEAFF. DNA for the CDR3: TGTGCCAGCAGTTTGATAGGGGCGGAAGCTTTCTTT.

The CDR3 bases are TGTGCCAGCAGCTTAGTACAGGGGGCGCGGGACTACACCTTC. This encodes CASSLVQGARDYTF. The genes are TRBV7-8 and TRBJ1-2, with 9 bases fitting TRBD1. Per the germline V gene, CDR1 is SGHVS and CDR2 is FQNEAQ. V trimming: 1 base; J trimming: 10 bases; junction bases outside the gene matches: 7. The CDR3 covers 14 residues. Looking up the rest from reference TRBV7-8 and TRBJ1-2 gives the full variable domain: GAGVSQSPRYKVAKRGQDVALRCDPISGHVSLFWYQQALGQGPEFLTYFQNEAQLDKSGLPSDRFFAERPEGSVSTLKIQRTQQEDSAVYLCASSLVQGARDYTFGSGTRLTVV.

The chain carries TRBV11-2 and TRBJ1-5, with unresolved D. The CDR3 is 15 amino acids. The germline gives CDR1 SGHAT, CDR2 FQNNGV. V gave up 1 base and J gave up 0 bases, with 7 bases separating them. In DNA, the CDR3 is TGTGCCAGCAGCTTAGGGGCAGTTAGCAATCAGCCCCAGCATTTT. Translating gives CASSLGAVSNQPQHF. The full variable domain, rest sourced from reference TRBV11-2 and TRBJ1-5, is EAGVAQSPRYKIIEKRQSVAFWCNPISGHATLYWYQQILGQGPKLLIQFQNNGVVDDSQLPKDRFSAERLKGVDSTLKIQPAKLEDSAVYLCASSLGAVSNQPQHFGDGTRLSIL.